This T cell receptor (beta chain) was sequenced during a study of blood T cell repertoires in COVID-19. As for the study in general: Whether acute or convalescent, the COVID-19 samples came from the United States, Italy and Spain. T cells, B-cell-depleted T cells, or PBMCs supplied cDNA or gDNA.

Per the authors' pipeline: Amplification of reference gene primers provided the estimated nucleated cell counts. Data came from immunoSEQ multiplex PCR; TCRdb stores just in-frame clones and leaves some out. Clone size and the V and J calls come from that table; the DNA yielded D and trimming. Of some 69,000 clones listed, roughly 76% are singletons. The material sequenced was peripheral blood. The sequence was collected from a woman aged 70 to 79 with acute or convalescent COVID-19.

DNA for the CDR3: TGCGCCAGCAGCCAGCCCCGTGGCAGGGGGCCGACAGATACGCAGTATTTT. Protein product: CASSQPRGRGPTDTQYF. The chain joins TRBV4-1 to TRBJ2-3; TRBD1 matches 8 bases. V was pared by 3 bases and J by 3 bases, with 11 bases of the junction left unmatched. CDR3 size: 17 residues. Germline V gene data show CDR1 as MGHRA and CDR2 as YSYEKL.